This TCR beta chain was retrieved from a study of T cells in women clearing cervical HPV infection. About the research overall: Controls gave blood once infection was undetectable; cases at lesion identification.

Cervical HPV DNA detected by MY09/MY11 PCR, typed by dot-blot. Turning to this clone: What it binds is not known. The read comes to an end 3 residues before the CDR3 does, leaving the germline J gene to fill in the end.

Germline CDR1 reads LNHDA; CDR2 reads SQIVND (reference sequence). The CDR3 sequence is 17 residues long. V gave up 4 bases and J gave up 2 bases; unmatched junction bases: 6. TCR beta CDR3 amplified by multiplex PCR from about 1,100 ng genomic DNA. TCRdb's table, derived via immunoSEQ multiplex PCR, lists solely in-frame clones and lacks some. This sample's table reports 20,000 to 25,000 clones. General observations from the study: Combining TCR richness with V gene abundances gave approximately 0.8 AUC.

The J gene is TRBJ2-2, the V gene TRBV19; 11 bases line up with TRBD2. This receptor was taken from a woman between 18 and 69 years old with a cervical HPV16 infection that either progressed to CIN3+ or cleared (not recorded which). The sequenced sample was blood buffy coat. The CDR3 loop reads CASSKRGTSGNTGELFF. The sequenced part of the CDR3 DNA is TGTGCCAGTAGTAAGCGGGGGACTAGCGGAAACACCGGGGAG.